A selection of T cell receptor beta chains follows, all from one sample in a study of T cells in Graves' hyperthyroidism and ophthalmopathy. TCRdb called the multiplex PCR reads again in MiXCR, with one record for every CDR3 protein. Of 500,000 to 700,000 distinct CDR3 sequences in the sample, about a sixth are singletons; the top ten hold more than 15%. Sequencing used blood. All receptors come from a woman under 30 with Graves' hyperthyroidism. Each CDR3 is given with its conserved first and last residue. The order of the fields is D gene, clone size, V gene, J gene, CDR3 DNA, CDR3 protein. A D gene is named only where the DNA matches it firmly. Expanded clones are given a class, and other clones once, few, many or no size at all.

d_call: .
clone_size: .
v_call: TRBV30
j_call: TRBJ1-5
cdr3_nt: TGTGCCTGGAGTGTGGGGTTTAGCAATCAGCCCCAGCATTTT
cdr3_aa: CAWSVGFSNQPQHF

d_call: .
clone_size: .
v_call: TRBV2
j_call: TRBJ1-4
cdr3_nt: TGTGCCAGCAGTGAGGGACTGGGAAATGAAAAACTGTTTTTT
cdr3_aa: CASSEGLGNEKLFF

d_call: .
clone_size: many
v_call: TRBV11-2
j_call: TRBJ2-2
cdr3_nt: TGTGCCAGCAACCGCGGGGTCACCGGGGAGCTGTTTTTT
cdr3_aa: CASNRGVTGELFF

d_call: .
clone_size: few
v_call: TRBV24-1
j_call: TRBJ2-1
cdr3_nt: TGTGCCACCAGTGAGGGACTCCGACCCTACAATGAGCAGTTCTTC
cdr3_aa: CATSEGLRPYNEQFF

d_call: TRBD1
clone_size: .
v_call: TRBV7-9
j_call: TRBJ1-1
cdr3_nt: TGTGCCAGCAGCAACCCCGGACAGGGTGGAACTGAAGCTTTCTTT
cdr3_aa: CASSNPGQGGTEAFF

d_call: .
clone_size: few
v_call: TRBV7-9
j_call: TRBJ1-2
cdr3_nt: TGTGCCAGCAGCGCTGCCGGGACACCAATGCACGCCTACTATGGCTACACCTTC
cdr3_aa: CASSAAGTPMHAYYGYTF

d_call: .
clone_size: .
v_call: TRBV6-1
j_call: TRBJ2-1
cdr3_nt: TGTGCCAGCAGTCCGGACTTGTTTAATGAGCAGTTCTTC
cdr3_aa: CASSPDLFNEQFF

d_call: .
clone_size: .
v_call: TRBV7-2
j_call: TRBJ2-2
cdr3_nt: TGTGCCAGCAGCTTAGTAGACGGGGAGCTGTTTTTT
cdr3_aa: CASSLVDGELFF

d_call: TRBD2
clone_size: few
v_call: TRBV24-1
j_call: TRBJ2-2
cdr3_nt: TGTGCCACCGCCACTAGCGGGACGAACACCGGGGAGCTGTTTTTT
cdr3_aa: CATATSGTNTGELFF

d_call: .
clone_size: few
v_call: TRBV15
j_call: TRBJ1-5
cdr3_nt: TGTGCCACCAGCAGAGAGAGGGAAGGTTTAAGGGGATGGCACAATCAGCCCCAGCATTTT
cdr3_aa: CATSREREGLRGWHNQPQHF

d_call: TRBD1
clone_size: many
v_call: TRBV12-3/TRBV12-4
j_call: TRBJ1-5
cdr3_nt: TGTGCCAGCAGCTCGACAGGGGGCAAGGGACAGCCCCAGCATTTT
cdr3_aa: CASSSTGGKGQPQHF

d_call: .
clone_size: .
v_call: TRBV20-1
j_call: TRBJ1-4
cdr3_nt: TGCAGTGCCCGCCAGGGTGATGTACGGGAAAAACTGTTTTTT
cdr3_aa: CSARQGDVREKLFF